The 13 T cell receptor beta chains below come from one sample, sequenced in a study of shared clonotypes between healthy human individuals. Sequencing used immunoSEQ multiplex PCR; TCRdb keeps in-frame clones, though not all of them. The sample holds roughly 2.5 million clones, more than 80% seen once. Source material: naive CD4+ T cells sorted from blood. Subset meaning: CD45RA+ positively selected. These receptors originate from a man in his late teens or twenties in good health.

V and J are TRBV5-1 and TRBJ1-1; possible D gene TRBD1, 6 bases. This CDR3 contains 12 residues. Trimming removed 4 bases at V and 10 bases at J, with 14 bases between. The germline V gene has CDR1 SGHRS and CDR2 YFSETQ. CDR3 DNA sequence: TGCGCCAGCAGCATCAGGGGAGGCCCAGCTTTCTTT. Protein product: CASSIRGGPAFF.

The J gene is TRBJ1-2, the V gene TRBV6-1; D perhaps matches TRBD1 (6 bases). CDR1 is MNHNS and CDR2 is SASEGT in the germline V gene. This CDR3 comprises 19 residues. V was clipped by 0 bases and J by 3 bases, with 23 bases between them. CDR3 coding DNA: TGTGCCAGCAGTGAAGCGTTGGGGGCAGGGCAAGGGATAGACTATGGCTACACCTTC. Encoded protein: CASSEALGAGQGIDYGYTF.

In regard to this clone: This sample includes further DNA sequences coding for the same CDR3. The V and J genes are TRBV7-2 and TRBJ2-7; 9 nucleotides align to TRBD1. After removal of 3 bases from V and 2 bases from J, the junction contained 5 bases not matched to a gene. Germline V lookup: CDR1 SGHTA, CDR2 FQGNSA. CDR3 size: 15 residues. CDR3 nucleotides: TGTGCCAGCAGCTTTACGGGACAGGGCCCCTACGAGCAGTACTTC. Its protein is CASSFTGQGPYEQYF.

This chain uses TRBV10-1 with TRBJ2-1; no definite D call. CDR1 is WNHNN and CDR2 is SYGVQD in the germline V gene (reference sequence). V was shortened by 2 bases and J by 7 bases, with 6 bases between the two germline ends. This CDR3 has 12 residues. CDR3 loop: CASSEGGNEQFF. The CDR3 nucleotides are TGCGCCAGCAGTGAGGGTGGGAATGAGCAGTTCTTC.

About this clone itself: Other DNA sequences from this sample encode an identical CDR3 as well. The chain carries TRBV5-1 and TRBJ1-1, with 9 bases identical to TRBD1. V lost 2 bases and J lost 5; bases outside the gene matches: 7. This CDR3 is built from 15 residues. From germline, CDR1 is SGHRS and CDR2 YFSETQ. In nucleotides, the CDR3 is TGCGCCAGCAGCTTACCGGGACAGGGAGGGACTGAAGCTTTCTTT. Protein: CASSLPGQGGTEAFF.

J is TRBJ1-1 and V is TRBV2; D remains ambiguous. This CDR3 region has 13 residues. Trimming took off 8 bases at V and 1 base at J, with 11 bases between the two ends. Germline V gene data show CDR1 as SNHLY and CDR2 as FYNNEI. This CDR3 is CASGLQQNTEAFF. As DNA, the CDR3 is TGTGCCAGCGGACTTCAACAGAACACTGAAGCTTTCTTT.

A word on this clone: This sample includes further DNA sequences coding for the same CDR3. The chain couples TRBV7-2 to TRBJ2-3; no reliable D call. CDR1 is SGHTA and CDR2 is FQGNSA in the germline V gene. Deletions cut 4 bases from V and 6 bases from J, with 8 bases between. The CDR3 is 12 residues long. In nucleotides, the CDR3 is TGTGCCAGCAGCTCGGGTGGCGATACGCAGTATTTT. Amino acid sequence: CASSSGGDTQYF.

The J gene is TRBJ1-2, the V gene TRBV14, with no clear D. The CDR3 extends over 11 amino acids. Trimming removed 2 bases at V and 8 bases at J, with 6 bases between. Looked up from germline, CDR1 is SGHDN and CDR2 is FVKESK. Here the CDR3 reads CASSQSGGYTF. The CDR3 nucleotides are TGTGCCAGCAGCCAATCAGGCGGCTACACCTTC.

The chain carries TRBV2 and TRBJ2-1, with TRBD1 matching over 7 bases. This CDR3 contains 14 residues. V was pared by 5 bases and J by 4 bases, with 5 bases of the junction left unmatched. The V gene's germline CDR1 is SNHLY and CDR2 FYNNEI. For the CDR3, the DNA is TGTGCCAGCAGTCGACAGGGTGGGTACAATGAGCAGTTCTTC. Protein: CASSRQGGYNEQFF. The full variable domain, its missing parts supplied by reference TRBV2 and TRBJ2-1, is EPEVTQTPSHQVTQMGQEVILRCVPISNHLYFYWYRQILGQKVEFLVSFYNNEISEKSEIFDDQFSVERPDGSNFTLKIRSTKLEDSAMYFCASSRQGGYNEQFFGPGTRLTVL.

The chain combines TRBV5-1 with TRBJ1-5; unclear D gene. V lost 4 bases and J lost 0, with 8 bases in between. Germline V gene data show CDR1 as SGHRS and CDR2 as YFSETQ. The CDR3 has 14 amino acids. The CDR3 loop reads CASSPDLSNQPQHF. The CDR3 nucleotides are TGCGCCAGCAGCCCGGACCTTAGCAATCAGCCCCAGCATTTT.

The chain carries TRBV7-6 and TRBJ1-1; TRBD1 matches 9 bases. The CDR3 totals 16 residues. CDR1 and CDR2 (germline): SGHVS, FNYEAQ. V shed 1 base and J 0 bases; nucleotides not matched to a gene: 3. CDR3 bases: TGTGCCAGCAGCTTAGGAGGGACAGGGCTGAACACTGAAGCTTTCTTT. Protein: CASSLGGTGLNTEAFF. Complete variable domain (other parts from reference TRBV7-6 and TRBJ1-1): GAGVSQSPRYKVTKRGQDVALRCDPISGHVSLYWYRQALGQGPEFLTYFNYEAQQDKSGLPNDRFSAERPEGSISTLTIQRTEQRDSAMYRCASSLGGTGLNTEAFFGQGTRLTVV.

The chain is built from TRBV11-2 and TRBJ1-2; D is possibly TRBD1 (5 bases). The CDR3 has 14 amino acids. The germline V gene has CDR1 SGHAT and CDR2 FQNNGV. Deletions cut 5 bases from V and 5 bases from J, with 15 bases between. The CDR3 DNA reads TGTGCCAGCAGCCGACCTGGGGCCGCTTATGGCTACACCTTC. Translated: CASSRPGAAYGYTF. Supplemented by reference TRBV11-2 and TRBJ1-2, the full variable domain reads EAGVAQSPRYKIIEKRQSVAFWCNPISGHATLYWYQQILGQGPKLLIQFQNNGVVDDSQLPKDRFSAERLKGVDSTLKIQPAKLEDSAVYLCASSRPGAAYGYTFGSGTRLTVV.

This chain uses TRBV29-1 with TRBJ2-2; D is possibly TRBD1 or TRBD2 (5 bases each). The germline gives CDR1 SQVTM, CDR2 ANQGSEA. CDR3 length: 14 residues. With 4 bases removed from V and 6 bases from J, the gap between germline ends came to 15 bases. CDR3 protein: CSVGRPEGSGELFF. DNA for the CDR3: TGCAGCGTTGGGCGGCCAGAGGGGTCCGGGGAGCTGTTTTTT.